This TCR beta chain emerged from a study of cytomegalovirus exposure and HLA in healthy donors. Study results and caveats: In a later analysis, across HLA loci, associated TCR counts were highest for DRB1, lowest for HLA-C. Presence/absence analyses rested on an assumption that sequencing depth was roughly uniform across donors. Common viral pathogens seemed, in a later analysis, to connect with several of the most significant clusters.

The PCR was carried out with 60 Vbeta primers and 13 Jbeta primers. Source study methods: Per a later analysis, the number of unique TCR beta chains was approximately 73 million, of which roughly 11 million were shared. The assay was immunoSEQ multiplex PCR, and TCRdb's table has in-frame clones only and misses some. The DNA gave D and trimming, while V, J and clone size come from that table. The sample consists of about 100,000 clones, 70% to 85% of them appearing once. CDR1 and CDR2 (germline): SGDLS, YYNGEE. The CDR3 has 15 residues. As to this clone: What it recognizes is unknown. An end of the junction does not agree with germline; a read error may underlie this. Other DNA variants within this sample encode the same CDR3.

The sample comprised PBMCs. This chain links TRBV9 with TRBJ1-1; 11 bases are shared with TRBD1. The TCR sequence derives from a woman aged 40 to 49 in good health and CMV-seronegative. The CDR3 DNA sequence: TGCGCCAGCAGCATCCGGGACAGGGGGTTCTTCGAAGCTTTCTTT. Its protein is CASSIRDRGFFEAFF. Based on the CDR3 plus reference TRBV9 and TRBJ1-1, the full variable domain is DSGVTQTPKHLITATGQRVTLRCSPRSGDLSVYWYQQSLDQGLQFLIQYYNGEERAKGNILERFSAQQFPDLHSELNLSSLELGDSALYFCASSIRDRGFFEAFFGQGTRLTVV.